This T cell receptor beta chain was identified during a study of regulatory T cells in long-lasting Graves disease. HTBI primers from iRepertoire and Arm-PCR of CDR3 regions yielded the TCR beta libraries. Using its own MiXCR run on the multiplex PCR reads, TCRdb lists one record per CDR3 protein. Altogether about 310,000 distinct CDR3 sequences are present, about 18% being singletons, with the ten largest covering about 38%. This CDR3 has 13 amino acids. Germline values: CDR1 DFQATT, CDR2 SNEGSKA (reference sequence). J gave up 8 bases and V 1 base, and 3 bases lay outside the gene matches. Described time point: newly diagnosed GD, antithyroid drugs for less than 3 months. Construction of the TCR library relied on RNA isolated from PBMCs. This clonotype has ten or more counts.

The sequence was collected from a female donor with Graves disease. The sample here was peripheral blood mononuclear cells (PBMCs), taken at new diagnosis, from a patient treated with antithyroid drugs. This chain connects TRBV20-1 to TRBJ2-1, with 9 bases lining up with TRBD1. CDR3 sequence: CSARGTGAHEQFF. CDR3 nucleotides: TGCAGTGCTAGAGGGACAGGGGCCCATGAGCAGTTCTTC.